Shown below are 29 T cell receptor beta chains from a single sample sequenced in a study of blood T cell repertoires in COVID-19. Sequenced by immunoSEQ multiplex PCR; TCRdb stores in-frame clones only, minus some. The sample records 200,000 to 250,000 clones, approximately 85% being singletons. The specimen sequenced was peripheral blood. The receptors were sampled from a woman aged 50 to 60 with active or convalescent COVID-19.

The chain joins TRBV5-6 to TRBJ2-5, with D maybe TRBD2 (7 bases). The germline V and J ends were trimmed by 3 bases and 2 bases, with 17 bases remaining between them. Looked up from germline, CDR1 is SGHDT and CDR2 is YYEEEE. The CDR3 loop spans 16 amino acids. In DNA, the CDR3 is TGTGCCAGCAGCTGGATATCGGGGGGCCCACAAGAGACCCAGTACTTC. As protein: CASSWISGGPQETQYF.

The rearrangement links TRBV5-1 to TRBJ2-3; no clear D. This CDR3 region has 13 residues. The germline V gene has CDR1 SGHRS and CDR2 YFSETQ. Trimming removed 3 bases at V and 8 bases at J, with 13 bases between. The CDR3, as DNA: TGCGCCAGCAGCTCCACCCCGGAGTCTACGCAGTATTTT. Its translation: CASSSTPESTQYF.

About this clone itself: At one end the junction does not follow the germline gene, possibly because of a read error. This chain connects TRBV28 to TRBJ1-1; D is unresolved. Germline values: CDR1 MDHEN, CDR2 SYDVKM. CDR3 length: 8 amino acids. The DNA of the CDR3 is TGTGCCACATCAGGAAGGATCTTT. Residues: CATSGRIF.

The CDR3 protein is CASSHSSSGGKNIQYF. The CDR3 bases are TGTGCCAGCAGCCACTCTTCTAGCGGGGGGAAAAACATTCAGTACTTC. V usage is TRBV3-1 (or the pseudogene TRBV3-2) and J usage is TRBJ2-4; 11 positions match TRBD2. With V trimmed by 3 bases and J by 4 bases, 5 bases remained unmatched. Germline V lookup: CDR1 LGHDT, CDR2 YNNKEL (reference sequence). There are 16 residues in the CDR3.

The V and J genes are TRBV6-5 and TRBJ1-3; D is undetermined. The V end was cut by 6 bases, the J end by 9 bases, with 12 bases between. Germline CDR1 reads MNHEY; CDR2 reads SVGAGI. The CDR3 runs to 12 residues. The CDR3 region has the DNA TGTGCCAGCAGAGGCCCCGGGAGCACCATATATTTT. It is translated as CASRGPGSTIYF.

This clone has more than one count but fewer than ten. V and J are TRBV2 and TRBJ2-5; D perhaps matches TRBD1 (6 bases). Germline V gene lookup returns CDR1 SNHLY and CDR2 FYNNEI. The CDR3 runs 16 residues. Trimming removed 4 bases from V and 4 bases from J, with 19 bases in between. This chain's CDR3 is CASSVQGQVVGETQYF. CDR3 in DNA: TGTGCCAGCAGTGTCCAGGGACAAGTCGTGGGAGAGACCCAGTACTTC.

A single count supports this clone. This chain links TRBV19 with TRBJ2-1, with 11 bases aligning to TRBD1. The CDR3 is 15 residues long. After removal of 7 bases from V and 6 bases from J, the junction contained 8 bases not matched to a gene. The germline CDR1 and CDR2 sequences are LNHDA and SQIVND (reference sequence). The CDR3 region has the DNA TGTGCCAGTATGGTAGGGGACAGGGGGTCCAATGAGCAGTTCTTC. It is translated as CASMVGDRGSNEQFF.

CDR3 in amino acids: CASSFGTGENLSPLHF. The CDR3 nucleotides are TGTGCCAGCAGCTTCGGGACAGGGGAAAATCTTTCACCCCTCCACTTT. This chain connects TRBV5-6 to TRBJ1-6, with TRBD1 matching over 10 bases. V shed 2 bases and J 9 bases; nucleotides not matched to a gene: 8. Germline loops: CDR1 SGHDT, CDR2 YYEEEE. This CDR3 is built from 16 residues.

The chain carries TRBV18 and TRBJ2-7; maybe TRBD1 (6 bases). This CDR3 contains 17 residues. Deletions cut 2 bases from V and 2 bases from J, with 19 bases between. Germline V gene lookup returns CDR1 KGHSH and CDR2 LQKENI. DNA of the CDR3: TGTGCCAGCTCACCAGGCCCGCAGACAGGCCCGACCTACGAGCAGTACTTC. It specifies CASSPGPQTGPTYEQYF.

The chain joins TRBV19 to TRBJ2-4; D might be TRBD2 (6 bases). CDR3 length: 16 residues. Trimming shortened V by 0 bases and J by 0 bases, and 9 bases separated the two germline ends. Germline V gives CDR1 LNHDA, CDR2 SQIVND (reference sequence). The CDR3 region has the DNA TGTGCCAGTAGTATAGATAGCGGTTTAGCCAAAAACATTCAGTACTTC. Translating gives CASSIDSGLAKNIQYF.

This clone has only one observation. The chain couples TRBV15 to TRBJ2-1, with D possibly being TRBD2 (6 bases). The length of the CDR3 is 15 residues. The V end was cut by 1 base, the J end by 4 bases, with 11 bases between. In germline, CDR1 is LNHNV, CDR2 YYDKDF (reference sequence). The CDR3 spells CATSRVASEYNEQFF. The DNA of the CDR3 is TGTGCCACCAGCAGAGTTGCTAGCGAATACAATGAGCAGTTCTTC.

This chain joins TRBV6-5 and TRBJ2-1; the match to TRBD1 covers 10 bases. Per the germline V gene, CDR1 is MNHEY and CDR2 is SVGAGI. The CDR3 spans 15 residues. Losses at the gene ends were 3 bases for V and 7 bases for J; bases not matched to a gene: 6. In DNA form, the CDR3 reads TGTGCCAGCAGTTATGACAGGGGGCCAGGGAATGAGCAGTTCTTC. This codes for CASSYDRGPGNEQFF.

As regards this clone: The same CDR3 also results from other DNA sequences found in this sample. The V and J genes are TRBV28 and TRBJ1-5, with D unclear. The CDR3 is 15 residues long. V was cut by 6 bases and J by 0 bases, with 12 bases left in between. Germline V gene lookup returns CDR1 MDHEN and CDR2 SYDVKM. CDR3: CASSPTGSSNQPQHF. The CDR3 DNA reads TGTGCCAGCAGCCCCACCGGGAGTAGCAATCAGCCCCAGCATTTT.

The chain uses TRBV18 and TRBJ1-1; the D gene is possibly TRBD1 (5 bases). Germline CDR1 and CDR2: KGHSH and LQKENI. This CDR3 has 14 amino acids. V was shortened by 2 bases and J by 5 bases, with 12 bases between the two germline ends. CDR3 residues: CASSPVGRETEAFF. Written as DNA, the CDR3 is TGTGCCAGCTCACCAGTTGGCAGGGAAACTGAAGCTTTCTTT. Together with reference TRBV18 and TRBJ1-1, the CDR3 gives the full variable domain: NAGVMQNPRHLVRRRGQEARLRCSPMKGHSHVYWYRQLPEEGLKFMVYLQKENIIDESGMPKERFSAEFPKEGPSILRIQQVVRGDSAAYFCASSPVGRETEAFFGQGTRLTVV.

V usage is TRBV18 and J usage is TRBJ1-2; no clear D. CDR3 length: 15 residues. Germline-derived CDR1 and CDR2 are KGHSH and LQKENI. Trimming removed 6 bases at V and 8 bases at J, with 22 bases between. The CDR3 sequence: CASSREAVYEKGYTF. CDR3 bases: TGTGCCAGCTCGCGAGAGGCAGTCTACGAGAAGGGCTACACCTTC.

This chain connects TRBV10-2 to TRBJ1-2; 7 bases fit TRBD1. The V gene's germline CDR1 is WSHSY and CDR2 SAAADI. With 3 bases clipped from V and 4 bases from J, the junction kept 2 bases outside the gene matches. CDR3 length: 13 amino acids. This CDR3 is CASSERTGYGYTF. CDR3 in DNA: TGCGCCAGCAGTGAAAGGACAGGCTATGGCTACACCTTC.

CDR3 sequence: CASSSGEFITNNEQFF. The CDR3 coding sequence is TGTGCCAGTAGTAGCGGGGAATTCATAACGAACAATGAGCAGTTCTTC. The rearrangement joins TRBV19 to TRBJ2-1; TRBD2 is a possible D gene (6 bases). CDR3 size: 16 residues. Trimming took off 4 bases at V and 5 bases at J, with 18 bases between the two ends. Germline CDR1 LNHDA, CDR2 SQIVND (reference sequence).

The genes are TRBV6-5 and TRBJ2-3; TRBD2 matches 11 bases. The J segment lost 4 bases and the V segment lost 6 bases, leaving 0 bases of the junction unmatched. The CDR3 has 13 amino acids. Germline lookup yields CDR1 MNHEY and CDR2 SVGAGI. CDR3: CASRLAGADTQYF. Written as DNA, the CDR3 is TGTGCCAGCAGACTAGCGGGAGCAGATACGCAGTATTTT.

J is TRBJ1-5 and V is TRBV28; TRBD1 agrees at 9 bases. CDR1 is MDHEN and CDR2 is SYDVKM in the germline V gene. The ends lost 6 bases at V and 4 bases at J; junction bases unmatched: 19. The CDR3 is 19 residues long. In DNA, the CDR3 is TGTGCCAGCAGGCCACCTTTTCGTCTTACCGGGACAGGGAATCAGCCCCAGCATTTT. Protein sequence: CASRPPFRLTGTGNQPQHF.

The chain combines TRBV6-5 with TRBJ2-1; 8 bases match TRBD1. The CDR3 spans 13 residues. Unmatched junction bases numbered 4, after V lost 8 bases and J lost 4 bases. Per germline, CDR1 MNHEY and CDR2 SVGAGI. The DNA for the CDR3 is TGTGCCAGCGGGACAGGAGAGTACAATGAGCAGTTCTTC. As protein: CASGTGEYNEQFF.

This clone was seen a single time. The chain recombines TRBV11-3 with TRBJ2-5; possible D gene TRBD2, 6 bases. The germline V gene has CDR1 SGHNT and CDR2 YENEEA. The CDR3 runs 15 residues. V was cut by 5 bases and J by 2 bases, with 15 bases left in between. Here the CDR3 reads CASSPEGLPQETQYF. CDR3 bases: TGTGCCAGCAGCCCGGAGGGCCTCCCGCAAGAGACCCAGTACTTC. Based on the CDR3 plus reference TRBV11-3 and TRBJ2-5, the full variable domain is EAGVVQSPRYKIIEKKQPVAFWCNPISGHNTLYWYLQNLGQGPELLIRYENEEAVDDSQLPKDRFSAERLKGVDSTLKIQPAELGDSAVYLCASSPEGLPQETQYFGPGTRLLVL.

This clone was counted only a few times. CDR3 sequence: CASSWDTGKGYEQYF. In DNA form, the CDR3 reads TGCGCCAGCAGCTGGGACACAGGGAAAGGGTACGAGCAGTACTTC. The rearrangement links TRBV5-1 to TRBJ2-7; tentative D call: TRBD1 (6 bases). Germline assignment: CDR1 SGHRS and CDR2 YFSETQ. This CDR3 region has 15 residues. Trimming removed 3 bases from V and 4 bases from J, with 17 bases in between.

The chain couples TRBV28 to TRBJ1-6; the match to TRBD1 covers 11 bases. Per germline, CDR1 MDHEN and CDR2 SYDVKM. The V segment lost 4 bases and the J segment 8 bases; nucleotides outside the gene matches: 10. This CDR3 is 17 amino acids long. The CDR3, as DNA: TGTGCCAGCAGTTCACCCTCAGGGACAGGGGGGGATTCACCCCTCCACTTT. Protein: CASSSPSGTGGDSPLHF.

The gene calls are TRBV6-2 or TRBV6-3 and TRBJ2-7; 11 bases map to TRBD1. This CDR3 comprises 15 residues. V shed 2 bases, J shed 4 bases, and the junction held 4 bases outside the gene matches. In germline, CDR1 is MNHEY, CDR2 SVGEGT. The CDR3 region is CASSYGRDRGYEQYV. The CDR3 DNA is TGTGCCAGCAGTTACGGTAGGGACAGGGGGTACGAGCAGTACGTC.

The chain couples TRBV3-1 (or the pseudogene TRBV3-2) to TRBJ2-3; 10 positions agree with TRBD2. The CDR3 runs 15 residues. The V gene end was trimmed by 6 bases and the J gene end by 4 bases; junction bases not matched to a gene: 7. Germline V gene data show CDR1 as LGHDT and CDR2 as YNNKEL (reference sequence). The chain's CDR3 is CASRESGGAPDTQYF. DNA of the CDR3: TGTGCCAGCAGGGAAAGCGGGGGGGCTCCAGATACGCAGTATTTT.

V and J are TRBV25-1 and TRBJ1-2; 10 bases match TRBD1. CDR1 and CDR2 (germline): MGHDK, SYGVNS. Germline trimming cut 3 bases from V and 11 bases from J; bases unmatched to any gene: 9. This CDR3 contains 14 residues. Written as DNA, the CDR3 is TGTGCCAGCAGTGAGACAGGGGGCCCTTCTGGATACACCTTC. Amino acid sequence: CASSETGGPSGYTF.

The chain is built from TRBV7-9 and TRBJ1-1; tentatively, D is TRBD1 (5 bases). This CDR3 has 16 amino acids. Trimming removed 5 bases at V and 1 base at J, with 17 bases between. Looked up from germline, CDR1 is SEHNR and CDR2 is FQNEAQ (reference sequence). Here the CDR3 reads CASSPPRGYGNTEAFF. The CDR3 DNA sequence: TGTGCCAGCAGCCCCCCGCGGGGCTACGGGAACACTGAAGCTTTCTTT.

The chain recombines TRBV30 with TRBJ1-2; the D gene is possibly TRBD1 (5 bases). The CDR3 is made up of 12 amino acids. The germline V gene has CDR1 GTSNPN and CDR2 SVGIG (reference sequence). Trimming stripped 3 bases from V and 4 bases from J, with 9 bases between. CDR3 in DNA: TGTGCCTGGAGCCCGGACACCTATGGCTACACCTTC. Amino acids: CAWSPDTYGYTF.

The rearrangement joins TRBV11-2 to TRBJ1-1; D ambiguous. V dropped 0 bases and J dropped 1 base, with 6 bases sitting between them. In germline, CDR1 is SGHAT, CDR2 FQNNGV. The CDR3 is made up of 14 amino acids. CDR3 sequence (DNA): TGTGCCAGCAGCTTAGATGGCGGGAACACTGAAGCTTTCTTT. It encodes CASSLDGGNTEAFF.